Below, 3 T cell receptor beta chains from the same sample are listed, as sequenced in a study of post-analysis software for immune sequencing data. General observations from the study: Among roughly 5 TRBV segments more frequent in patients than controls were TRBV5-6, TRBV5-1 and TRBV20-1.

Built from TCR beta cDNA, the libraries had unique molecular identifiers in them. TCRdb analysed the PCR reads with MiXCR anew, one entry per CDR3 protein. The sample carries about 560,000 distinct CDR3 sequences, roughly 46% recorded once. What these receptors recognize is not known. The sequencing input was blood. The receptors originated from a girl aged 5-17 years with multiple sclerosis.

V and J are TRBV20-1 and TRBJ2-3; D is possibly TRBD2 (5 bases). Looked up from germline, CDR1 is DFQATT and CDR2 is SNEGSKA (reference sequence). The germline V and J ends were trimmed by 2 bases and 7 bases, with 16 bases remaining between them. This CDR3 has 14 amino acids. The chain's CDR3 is CSARFGLSGNTQYF. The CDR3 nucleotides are TGCAGTGCTAGATTCGGACTCTCGGGAAATACGCAGTATTTT.

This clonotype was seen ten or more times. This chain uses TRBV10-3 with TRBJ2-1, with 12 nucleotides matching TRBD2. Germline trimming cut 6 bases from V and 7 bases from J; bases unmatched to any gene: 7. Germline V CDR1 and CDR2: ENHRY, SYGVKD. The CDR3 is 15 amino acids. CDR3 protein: CAIRRTSGNLNEQFF. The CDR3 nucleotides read TGTGCCATCAGAAGGACTAGCGGGAACCTTAATGAGCAGTTCTTC.

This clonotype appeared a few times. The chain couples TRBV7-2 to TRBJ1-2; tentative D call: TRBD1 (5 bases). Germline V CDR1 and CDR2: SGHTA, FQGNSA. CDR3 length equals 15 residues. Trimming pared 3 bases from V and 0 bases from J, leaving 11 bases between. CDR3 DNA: TGTGCCAGCAGCTTGTCAGGGCAGGCTAACTATGGCTACACCTTC. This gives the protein CASSLSGQANYGYTF.